This T cell receptor beta chain was obtained from a study of T cell changes during pregnancy in multiple sclerosis. TCRdb's copy holds only in-frame clones and misses some; the assay was immunoSEQ multiplex PCR. This sample carries approximately 85,000 clones, around 93% of them seen once, and the ten largest clones take roughly 2.5%. A remark on this clone: One end of the junction is discordant with germline, which a read error may explain.

Germline CDR1 and CDR2: SSHAT and FNYEAQ (reference sequence). The length of the CDR3 is 15 residues. This TCR was sampled from a female donor with multiple sclerosis, enrolled in a pregnancy study. The sample consisted of peripheral blood, taken in the third trimester of pregnancy. The chain employs TRBV7-7 and TRBJ2-5, with D perhaps TRBD1 (7 bases). CDR3 loop: CASSLEAGGLETQYF. DNA for the CDR3: TGTGCTAGCAGCTTGGAGGCAGGGGGGTTGGAGACCCAGTACTTC. The full variable domain, with the rest looked up from reference TRBV7-7 and TRBJ2-5, is GAGVSQSPRYKVTKRGQDVTLRCDPISSHATLYWYQQALGQGPEFLTYFNYEAQPDKSGLPSDRFSAERPEGSISTLTIQRTEQRDSAMYRCASSLEAGGLETQYFGPGTRLLVL.